The text below deals with one T cell receptor beta chain. Its cognate antigen is unknown. The data were obtained in a study of graft-versus-host responses after intestinal transplantation. Study at large: All recipients were transplanted with multivisceral, liver-intestinal, or isolated intestinal grafts. Recipients across the board were started on anti-thymocyte globulin induction, then kept on tacrolimus and steroids for two to four years.

TCRdb's table, derived via immunoSEQ multiplex PCR, lists solely in-frame clones and lacks some. The sample holds 88,000 or so clones, 90% seen once. Whole-study findings and limits: GvH clones detected in recipient marrow included some appearing first in ileum or blood. Among circulating GvH clones, peak levels were associated with early post-transplant declines in HvG clones.

The specimen was unstimulated CD4+ T cells sorted from spleen or lymph node cells, collected before intestinal transplant. The sequence was obtained from a human donor who received an intestinal transplant.

CDR3 nucleotides: TGTGCCAGCAGCACGCGGGACAGGACGGGGGAGCAGTACTTC. This encodes CASSTRDRTGEQYF. This chain joins TRBV5-4 and TRBJ2-7; the match to TRBD1 covers 8 bases. This CDR3 region has 14 residues. V gave up 4 bases and J gave up 7 bases; unmatched junction bases: 10. The germline CDR1 and CDR2 sequences are SGHNT and YYREEE (reference sequence).